A single sample gave rise to the 32 T cell receptor beta chains below, sequenced in a study of T cell responses to AZD1222 COVID-19 vaccine. Method: immunoSEQ multiplex PCR; TCRdb's copy keeps in-frame clones and lacks some. The sample records just under 35,000 clones, about 88% being singletons. Material: peripheral blood, obtained on day 0 of AZD1222 vaccination. The receptors come from an adult in good health.

The chain is built from TRBV19 and TRBJ1-5; D ambiguous. Germline V gives CDR1 LNHDA, CDR2 SQIVND (reference sequence). Trimming cost V 5 bases and J 7 bases, with 15 bases left between them. The CDR3 extends over 14 amino acids. The CDR3 is CASSSLPWEQPQHF. The CDR3 nucleotides read TGTGCCAGTAGTTCCCTCCCCTGGGAGCAGCCCCAGCATTTT.

CDR3 in DNA: TGCGCCAGCAGCCAAGATCAGGGCTCGGAGTTCTATGGCTACACCTTC. Protein sequence: CASSQDQGSEFYGYTF. V gene TRBV4-1 combines with J gene TRBJ1-2, with a tentative D call TRBD1 (5 bases). The CDR3 has 16 residues. Trimming left V 0 bases short and J 4 bases short, with 15 bases between. Germline loops: CDR1 MGHRA, CDR2 YSYEKL.

This chain joins TRBV6-5 and TRBJ1-5, with D uncertain. Between the trimmed V and J ends, which lost 0 bases and 5 bases, there was a span of 8 bases. Germline-derived CDR1 and CDR2 are MNHEY and SVGAGI. The CDR3 contains 14 residues. For the CDR3, the DNA is TGTGCCAGCAGTTACTCGGTTGACCATCAGCCCCAGCATTTT. Translation: CASSYSVDHQPQHF.

J is TRBJ1-5 and V is TRBV4-2; D is unresolved. Germline CDR1 LGHNA, CDR2 YNFKEQ. The CDR3 extends over 16 amino acids. Trimming pared 1 base from V and 4 bases from J, leaving 14 bases between. The CDR3 is CASSQGTQLGNQPQHF. CDR3 DNA sequence: TGTGCCAGCAGCCAAGGGACTCAACTGGGGAATCAGCCCCAGCATTTT.

The genes are TRBV5-8 and TRBJ1-1; D not certain. This CDR3 has 16 residues. The V and J ends lost 3 bases and 1 base respectively, with 16 bases between them. Germline V CDR1 and CDR2: SGHTS, YDEGEE. The CDR3 nucleotides are TGTGCCAGCAGCTACGGGTGGGGTCAGGAGAACACTGAAGCTTTCTTT. Translation: CASSYGWGQENTEAFF.

The chain uses TRBV15 and TRBJ1-6, with 7 bases matching TRBD1. The CDR3 is 13 residues long. The V and J ends lost 5 bases and 10 bases, in that order; junction bases with no gene match: 5. The V gene's germline CDR1 is LNHNV and CDR2 YYDKDF (reference sequence). This CDR3 reads CATSATGYSPLHF. CDR3 nucleotides: TGTGCCACCAGCGCGACAGGGTACTCACCCCTCCACTTT. The full variable domain, completed using reference TRBV15 and TRBJ1-6, is DAMVIQNPRYQVTQFGKPVTLSCSQTLNHNVMYWYQQKSSQAPKLLFHYYDKDFNNEADTPDNFQSRRPNTSFCFLDIRSPGLGDTAMYLCATSATGYSPLHFGNGTRLTVT.

The chain has TRBV28 and TRBJ1-2; D not resolved. The CDR3 is 11 residues long. V lost 2 bases to trimming and J lost 6 bases, with 4 bases between them. Per germline, CDR1 MDHEN and CDR2 SYDVKM. The CDR3 reads CASSLQDGYTF. DNA of the CDR3: TGTGCCAGCAGTTTACAGGATGGCTACACCTTC.

V gene TRBV15 combines with J gene TRBJ1-3; D is ambiguous. The CDR3 covers 13 residues. With 6 bases removed from V and 0 bases from J, the gap between germline ends came to 6 bases. In germline, CDR1 is LNHNV, CDR2 YYDKDF (reference sequence). CDR3 protein: CATRRDSGNTIYF. DNA for the CDR3: TGTGCCACCAGGAGGGACTCTGGAAACACCATATATTTT.

V and J are TRBV5-6 and TRBJ2-1; D remains ambiguous. The V gene's germline CDR1 is SGHDT and CDR2 YYEEEE. The CDR3 runs to 13 residues. Between the trimmed V and J ends, which lost 2 bases and 8 bases, there was a span of 11 bases. CDR3 residues: CASSLLVVYEQFF. The CDR3 DNA reads as TGTGCCAGCAGCTTACTGGTAGTGTATGAGCAGTTCTTC.

The chain combines TRBV5-1 with TRBJ2-1; 7 bases are shared with TRBD2. After removal of 4 bases from V and 7 bases from J, the junction contained 11 bases not matched to a gene. The CDR3 is 15 amino acids. The germline CDR1 and CDR2 sequences are SGHRS and YFSETQ. The CDR3, as DNA: TGCGCCAGCAGCCAGCGTGCTGGCGGGGGTAATGAGCAGTTCTTC. Amino acids: CASSQRAGGGNEQFF.

This clone was counted only a few times. The chain carries TRBV6-5 and TRBJ1-5; 10 positions agree with TRBD1. Per the germline V gene, CDR1 is MNHEY and CDR2 is SVGAGI. The CDR3 has 14 residues. J was trimmed by 5 bases and V by 8 bases; bases with no gene match: 6. CDR3 residues: CASRMGQGYQPQHF. The CDR3 nucleotides are TGTGCCAGCCGTATGGGACAGGGGTATCAGCCCCAGCATTTT.

This clone showed up just a few times. The chain joins TRBV5-1 to TRBJ2-3; perhaps D is TRBD1 or TRBD2 (5 bases each). CDR3 length: 15 residues. Germline CDR1 is SGHRS and CDR2 is YFSETQ. The V end lost 4 bases, the J end lost 4 bases, and 16 bases lay between the germline ends. CDR3 sequence reads: CASSPRQGEADTQYF. CDR3 nucleotides: TGCGCCAGCAGCCCACGGCAGGGAGAGGCAGATACGCAGTATTTT.

This chain joins TRBV3-1 (or the pseudogene TRBV3-2) and TRBJ2-7; the D gene could be TRBD1 or TRBD2 (7 bases each). V shed 4 bases and J shed 2 bases, with 12 bases lying between them. The germline V gene has CDR1 LGHDT and CDR2 YNNKEL (reference sequence). This CDR3 is built from 14 residues. The CDR3 here is CASSRQGGAYEQYF. The CDR3 coding sequence is TGTGCCAGCAGCCGACAGGGAGGGGCCTACGAGCAGTACTTC.

V is TRBV28 and J is TRBJ1-2; 8 bases agree with TRBD1. The CDR3 totals 13 residues. V lost 9 bases to trimming and J lost 7 bases; unmatched junction nucleotides: 10. Germline values: CDR1 MDHEN, CDR2 SYDVKM. CDR3 sequence reads: CASSQDRVVGYTF. CDR3 coding DNA: TGTGCCAGTTCCCAGGACAGGGTGGTTGGCTACACCTTC.

The chain recombines TRBV10-3 with TRBJ2-4, with 10 bases aligning to TRBD2. The germline V gene has CDR1 ENHRY and CDR2 SYGVKD. The CDR3 is 19 amino acids. With 7 bases clipped from V and 0 bases from J, the junction kept 15 bases outside the gene matches. The CDR3 here is CAITLPASGGGLAKNIQYF. The CDR3 DNA is TGTGCCATCACTCTCCCCGCTAGCGGGGGAGGGCTAGCCAAAAACATTCAGTACTTC.

The V call is TRBV7-2, the J call TRBJ2-1, with 7 bases matching TRBD2. The trim removed 0 bases at V and 7 bases at J, leaving 0 bases unmatched. The germline gives CDR1 SGHTA, CDR2 FQGNSA. The CDR3 length is 13 residues. The CDR3 is CASSLARGNEQFF. CDR3 DNA: TGTGCCAGCAGCTTAGCGCGGGGGAATGAGCAGTTCTTC. Full variable domain (remainder filled in from reference TRBV7-2 and TRBJ2-1): GAGVSQSPSNKVTEKGKDVELRCDPISGHTALYWYRQSLGQGLEFLIYFQGNSAPDKSGLPSDRFSAERTGGSVSTLTIQRTQQEDSAVYLCASSLARGNEQFFGPGTRLTVL.

This clone was detected only a few times. The chain joins TRBV5-6 to TRBJ1-3; no clear D. CDR3 size: 11 residues. The V and J ends lost 3 bases and 3 bases respectively, with 1 base between them. CDR1 and CDR2 from the germline V gene are SGHDT and YYEEEE. CDR3 in DNA: TGTGCCAGCAGCTATGGAAACACCATATATTTT. Encoded protein: CASSYGNTIYF.

V and J are TRBV6-6 and TRBJ2-5; D might be TRBD1 (5 bases). The CDR3 is 13 residues long. Germline V lookup: CDR1 MNHNY, CDR2 SVGAGI (reference sequence). Deletions cut 2 bases from V and 5 bases from J, with 9 bases between. The CDR3 reads CASSYGARETQYF. The CDR3 nucleotides read TGTGCCAGCAGTTACGGGGCCAGGGAGACCCAGTACTTC.

The chain has TRBV4-1 and TRBJ1-6; 9 bases are a match to TRBD1. Germline V gives CDR1 MGHRA, CDR2 YSYEKL. J was trimmed by 0 bases and V by 2 bases; bases with no gene match: 8. There are 19 residues in the CDR3. CDR3 sequence reads: CASSQITGTGSSYNSPLHF. The CDR3 coding sequence is TGCGCCAGCAGCCAAATCACCGGGACAGGGAGCTCCTATAATTCACCCCTCCACTTT.

This chain joins TRBV4-1 and TRBJ2-1; 7 bases fit TRBD2. The V segment lost 4 bases and the J segment 4 bases; nucleotides outside the gene matches: 16. This CDR3 is built from 18 residues. Germline V gene sequence: CDR1 MGHRA, CDR2 YSYEKL. CDR3 in DNA: TGCGCCAGCAGCCCGCGCACCCCTCAGCGGGACCAATACAATGAGCAGTTCTTC. Translation gives CASSPRTPQRDQYNEQFF.

This chain joins TRBV28 and TRBJ1-3; no clear D gene. Per germline, CDR1 MDHEN and CDR2 SYDVKM. This CDR3 is built from 14 residues. Between the trimmed V and J ends, which lost 2 bases and 3 bases, there was a span of 8 bases. CDR3 sequence: CASSLGLSGNTIYF. In nucleotides, the CDR3 is TGTGCCAGCAGTTTAGGGCTGAGTGGAAACACCATATATTTT.

The chain carries TRBV2 and TRBJ1-1; 7 bases fit TRBD1. V dropped 9 bases and J dropped 1; count of bases not matched to a gene: 5. CDR1 is SNHLY, CDR2 FYNNEI, per germline. The CDR3 is made up of 13 amino acids. The CDR3 DNA reads as TGTGCCAGTAACAGGGGAGCGAACACTGAAGCTTTCTTT. This codes for CASNRGANTEAFF.

CDR3 residues: CASQRGGGYEQYF. The CDR3 DNA sequence: TGCGCCAGCCAACGGGGGGGCGGATACGAGCAGTACTTC. The rearrangement joins TRBV10-1 to TRBJ2-7, with 8 bases matching TRBD2. In germline, CDR1 is WNHNN, CDR2 SYGVQD (reference sequence). J lost 4 bases, V lost 8 bases, and 7 bases had no gene match. The length of the CDR3 is 13 residues.

The chain links TRBV19 to TRBJ2-5; D gene ambiguous. Germline CDR1 and CDR2: LNHDA and SQIVND (reference sequence). Deletions cut 6 bases from V and 1 base from J, with 12 bases between. The CDR3 contains 14 residues. Written as DNA, the CDR3 is TGTGCCAGTAGCCGTCTATGGAGCCAAGAGACCCAGTACTTC. Amino acid sequence: CASSRLWSQETQYF.

V and J are TRBV4-2 and TRBJ1-1; a possible D gene is TRBD1 (5 bases). This CDR3 region has 14 residues. Trimming shortened V by 0 bases and J by 4 bases, and 9 bases separated the two germline ends. The germline gives CDR1 LGHNA, CDR2 YNFKEQ. CDR3 protein: CASSQDRRATEAFF. The CDR3 bases are TGTGCCAGCAGCCAAGATCGCAGGGCCACTGAAGCTTTCTTT.

The chain carries TRBV5-5 and TRBJ2-3; tentatively, D is TRBD1 (5 bases). This CDR3 spans 16 amino acids. Germline V gene data show CDR1 as SGHKS and CDR2 as YYEKEE (reference sequence). Trimming shortened V by 6 bases and J by 3 bases, and 20 bases separated the two germline ends. CDR3 amino acids: CASTFTSQAGTDTQYF. CDR3 nucleotides: TGTGCCAGCACCTTCACCTCACAGGCAGGGACAGATACGCAGTATTTT.

The chain combines TRBV11-2 with TRBJ1-5; 8 nucleotides agree with TRBD1. Germline V CDR1 and CDR2: SGHAT, FQNNGV. The J segment lost 2 bases and the V segment lost 4 bases, leaving 1 base of the junction unmatched. The CDR3 spans 14 residues. This CDR3 is CASSSTGGNQPQHF. The CDR3 DNA is TGTGCCAGCAGCTCGACAGGGGGCAATCAGCCCCAGCATTTT. The entire variable domain, with the rest obtained from reference TRBV11-2 and TRBJ1-5, is as follows: EAGVAQSPRYKIIEKRQSVAFWCNPISGHATLYWYQQILGQGPKLLIQFQNNGVVDDSQLPKDRFSAERLKGVDSTLKIQPAKLEDSAVYLCASSSTGGNQPQHFGDGTRLSIL.

This chain uses TRBV27 with TRBJ1-1; D remains ambiguous. The germline V gene has CDR1 MNHEY and CDR2 SMNVEV (reference sequence). This CDR3 has 13 amino acids. The V gene lost 3 bases and the J gene lost 2 bases, with 7 bases spanning the gap. The CDR3 nucleotides are TGTGCCAGCAGTTTCCCGGGTAACACTGAAGCTTTCTTT. This sequence encodes CASSFPGNTEAFF.

The rearrangement links TRBV9 to TRBJ2-7; D may be TRBD1 or TRBD2 (5 bases each). V lost 0 bases and J 1 base, leaving 11 bases between the germline ends. Germline CDR1 reads SGDLS; CDR2 reads YYNGEE. CDR3 length: 15 residues. In DNA form, the CDR3 reads TGTGCCAGCAGCGTAGAAGGGACGGCGTCCTACGAGCAGTACTTC. Amino acids: CASSVEGTASYEQYF.

The rearrangement uses TRBV10-2 and TRBJ2-3, with D maybe TRBD2 (5 bases). In germline, CDR1 is WSHSY, CDR2 SAAADI. The CDR3 has 18 residues. Trimming left V 8 bases short and J 2 bases short, with 26 bases between. In DNA, the CDR3 is TGCGCCAGCTCCGGCGGCCGAATTCCCTGGACTCTCACAGATACGCAGTATTTT. Its protein is CASSGGRIPWTLTDTQYF.

J is TRBJ2-6 and V is TRBV7-9, with a possible D match to TRBD2 (6 bases). Germline assignment: CDR1 SEHNR and CDR2 FQNEAQ (reference sequence). The V end was cut by 0 bases, the J end by 6 bases, with 18 bases between. The CDR3 length is 18 residues. CDR3 sequence reads: CASSLALWGDGEANVLTF. The DNA of the CDR3 is TGTGCCAGCAGCTTAGCGCTTTGGGGGGATGGCGAGGCCAACGTCCTGACTTTC.

This clone was counted only a few times. This chain uses TRBV30 with TRBJ2-7; D remains unclear. Germline CDR1 GTSNPN, CDR2 SVGIG (reference sequence). The CDR3 spans 12 residues. V lost 0 bases, J lost 4 bases, and 7 bases lay in between. The CDR3 nucleotides are TGTGCCTGGAGTGTAACTGGGTACGAGCAGTACTTC. Translation gives CAWSVTGYEQYF.